This passage covers 25 T cell receptor beta chains from one sample sequenced in a study of cytotoxic CD8 clonotypes in ibrutinib-treated CLL (dated by TCRdb to about 2021). This specimen's time point label, per the study, means: roughly 2 years on ibrutinib. The library relied on the immunoSEQ multiplex PCR assay. The table comes from immuneACCESS by way of TCRdb, which keeps in-frame sequences with V and J called. Part of the clones is missing from these tables; in studies checked, under half for an unresolved V gene and the rest for unknown reasons. This sample lists over 100,000 clones; approximately 85% were detected once. The top ten clones comprise roughly 1.9% of the sample. Source: PBMCs, taken after 24 months of ibrutinib treatment. The receptors here all came from a human donor with chronic lymphocytic leukemia.

This clone was detected once. The chain is built from TRBV18 and TRBJ1-2; D is uncertain. Germline V lookup: CDR1 KGHSH, CDR2 LQKENI. V was cut by 3 bases and J by 1 base, with 6 bases left in between. The CDR3 is made up of 13 amino acids. CDR3 loop: CASSPEVNYGYTF. For the CDR3, the DNA is TGTGCCAGCTCACCCGAAGTTAACTATGGCTACACCTTC.

This clone was seen once. The chain carries TRBV5-1 and TRBJ1-1; possibly TRBD1 for D (5 bases). There are 13 residues in the CDR3. The V end lost 6 bases, the J end lost 5 bases, and 14 bases lay between the germline ends. CDR1 is SGHRS, CDR2 YFSETQ, per germline. CDR3 in DNA: TGCGCCAGCAATCCTGAGGGGAGGACTGAAGCTTTCTTT. Its translation is CASNPEGRTEAFF. Complete variable domain (other parts from reference TRBV5-1 and TRBJ1-1): KAGVTQTPRYLIKTRGQQVTLSCSPISGHRSVSWYQQTPGQGLQFLFEYFSETQRNKGNFPGRFSGRQFSNSRSEMNVSTLELGDSALYLCASNPEGRTEAFFGQGTRLTVV.

The chain combines TRBV28 with TRBJ2-4; D is possibly TRBD2 (5 bases). V was pared by 5 bases and J by 0 bases, with 14 bases between. Germline values: CDR1 MDHEN, CDR2 SYDVKM. The CDR3 runs 16 residues. The CDR3 nucleotides read TGTGCCAGCAGTACGACGGGGTTCCTAGCCAAAAACATTCAGTACTTC. Protein product: CASSTTGFLAKNIQYF.

This clone appeared a few times. V gene TRBV14 combines with J gene TRBJ1-6; the match to TRBD1 covers 11 bases. Germline loops: CDR1 SGHDN, CDR2 FVKESK. The CDR3 totals 16 residues. Losses at the gene ends were 3 bases for V and 10 bases for J; bases not matched to a gene: 8. CDR3 region: CASSHKTGQGASPLHF. DNA of the CDR3: TGTGCCAGCAGCCACAAGACCGGACAGGGGGCCTCACCCCTCCACTTT.

The chain uses TRBV28 and TRBJ1-2; no definite D call. Germline V lookup: CDR1 MDHEN, CDR2 SYDVKM. The V and J ends lost 6 bases and 3 bases respectively, with 17 bases between them. This CDR3 spans 15 amino acids. DNA of the CDR3: TGTGCCAGCAGCCTTCCGGGATTCTCCGACTATGGCTACACCTTC. This encodes CASSLPGFSDYGYTF.

The rearrangement links TRBV7-8 to TRBJ1-4; no clear D gene. Germline CDR1 and CDR2: SGHVS and FQNEAQ. This CDR3 is built from 13 residues. Trimming pared 5 bases from V and 6 bases from J, leaving 10 bases between. The CDR3 protein is CASSRRVDEKLFF. The CDR3 coding sequence is TGTGCCAGCAGCCGGAGGGTCGATGAAAAACTGTTTTTT.

Comment on this clone: The identical CDR3 is also encoded by other nucleotide sequences in the sample. The V call is TRBV9, the J call TRBJ2-6; 7 nucleotides line up with TRBD1. The germline gives CDR1 SGDLS, CDR2 YYNGEE. This CDR3 is built from 15 residues. The J segment lost 2 bases and the V segment lost 3 bases, leaving 2 bases of the junction unmatched. This chain's CDR3 is CASSATGAGANVLTF. The CDR3, as DNA: TGTGCCAGCAGCGCCACAGGGGCTGGGGCCAACGTCCTGACTTTC.

The gene calls are TRBV19 and TRBJ1-6, with D possibly being TRBD1 (6 bases). V lost 8 bases, J lost 9 bases, and 17 bases lay in between. This CDR3 contains 14 residues. The V gene's germline CDR1 is LNHDA and CDR2 SQIVND (reference sequence). The CDR3 protein is CASREQGFGSPLHF. The CDR3 bases are TGTGCCAGTCGTGAACAGGGTTTCGGTTCACCCCTCCACTTT.

In nucleotides, the CDR3 is TGTGCCAGCAGTTCACAGCGCACAGATACGCAGTATTTT. Amino acids: CASSSQRTDTQYF. V and J are TRBV6-5 and TRBJ2-3; the D is unclear. The CDR3 spans 13 residues. Germline assignment: CDR1 MNHEY and CDR2 SVGAGI. V lost 4 bases and J lost 1, with 6 bases in between.

CDR3 residues: CASSPGQGSYNEQFF. The CDR3 DNA sequence: TGTGCCAGCTCACCCGGACAGGGCTCCTACAATGAGCAGTTCTTC. The V and J genes are TRBV18 and TRBJ2-1; 8 bases line up with TRBD1. CDR3 length equals 15 residues. CDR1 and CDR2 from the germline V gene are KGHSH and LQKENI. The J segment lost 0 bases and the V segment lost 3 bases, leaving 1 base of the junction unmatched. The entire variable domain, with the rest obtained from reference TRBV18 and TRBJ2-1, is as follows: NAGVMQNPRHLVRRRGQEARLRCSPMKGHSHVYWYRQLPEEGLKFMVYLQKENIIDESGMPKERFSAEFPKEGPSILRIQQVVRGDSAAYFCASSPGQGSYNEQFFGPGTRLTVL.

This chain joins TRBV7-2 and TRBJ2-4, with TRBD2 matching over 8 bases. This CDR3 comprises 15 residues. Germline V CDR1 and CDR2: SGHTA, FQGNSA. J gave up 2 bases and V 4 bases, and 4 bases lay outside the gene matches. The CDR3 bases are TGTGCCAGCAGCTCCTCGGGGGGGACCAAAAACATTCAGTACTTC. Protein product: CASSSSGGTKNIQYF. The entire variable domain, with the rest obtained from reference TRBV7-2 and TRBJ2-4, is as follows: GAGVSQSPSNKVTEKGKDVELRCDPISGHTALYWYRQSLGQGLEFLIYFQGNSAPDKSGLPSDRFSAERTGGSVSTLTIQRTQQEDSAVYLCASSSSGGTKNIQYFGAGTRLSVL.

This chain links TRBV19 with TRBJ1-3; 9 nucleotides match TRBD1. J lost 3 bases, V lost 4 bases, and 7 bases had no gene match. The CDR3 covers 16 residues. CDR1 and CDR2 from the germline V gene are LNHDA and SQIVND (reference sequence). The CDR3 here is CASSTSGQGFGNTIYF. CDR3 coding DNA: TGTGCCAGTAGTACCTCGGGACAGGGCTTTGGAAACACCATATATTTT.

The CDR3 DNA reads TGCGCCAGCAGCTTGGGAGGTGATACGCAGTATTTT. This encodes CASSLGGDTQYF. This sequence joins TRBV5-1 and TRBJ2-3; D is unclear. Trimming removed 0 bases from V and 6 bases from J, with 5 bases in between. This CDR3 is built from 12 residues. Germline V CDR1 and CDR2: SGHRS, YFSETQ.

The CDR3 is CASSRGRLAGNTGELFF. CDR3 in DNA: TGTGCCAGTAGTCGAGGGAGACTAGCGGGGAACACCGGGGAGCTGTTTTTT. This chain links TRBV19 with TRBJ2-2; TRBD2 agrees at 10 bases. With 5 bases clipped from V and 1 base from J, the junction kept 7 bases outside the gene matches. This CDR3 spans 17 amino acids. The germline V gene has CDR1 LNHDA and CDR2 SQIVND (reference sequence). The full variable domain, in which reference TRBV19 and TRBJ2-2 provide the parts outside the CDR3, is DGGITQSPKYLFRKEGQNVTLSCEQNLNHDAMYWYRQDPGQGLRLIYYSQIVNDFQKGDIAEGYSVSREKKESFPLTVTSAQKNPTAFYLCASSRGRLAGNTGELFFGEGSRLTVL.

The chain joins TRBV5-1 to TRBJ2-3; D ambiguous. Germline assignment: CDR1 SGHRS and CDR2 YFSETQ. The CDR3 contains 13 residues. The V end lost 4 bases, the J end lost 2 bases, and 8 bases lay between the germline ends. CDR3 loop: CASSQANTDTQYF. The CDR3 DNA is TGCGCCAGCAGCCAAGCAAACACAGATACGCAGTATTTT.

The V gene is TRBV18, the J gene TRBJ1-5; D gene ambiguous. Germline CDR1 is KGHSH and CDR2 is LQKENI. The CDR3 has 16 residues. Trimming cost V 1 base and J 4 bases, with 14 bases left between them. The CDR3 nucleotides read TGTGCCAGCTCACCACAGGGCCCTTCTACTAATCAGCCCCAGCATTTT. Encoded protein: CASSPQGPSTNQPQHF.

The chain has TRBV27 and TRBJ2-3; D assignment may be TRBD1 or TRBD2 (5 bases each). CDR1 is MNHEY and CDR2 is SMNVEV in the germline V gene (reference sequence). Trimming stripped 2 bases from V and 1 base from J, with 19 bases between. This CDR3 has 18 amino acids. CDR3 in DNA: TGTGCCAGCAGTTTAAGAGCCCGGGACGCAATTCGCACAGATACGCAGTATTTT. The encoded protein is CASSLRARDAIRTDTQYF.

The chain is built from TRBV7-8 and TRBJ2-1; a weak D match, TRBD2 (5 bases). Germline V gene lookup returns CDR1 SGHVS and CDR2 FQNEAQ. This CDR3 has 17 residues. Deletions cut 1 base from V and 0 bases from J, with 13 bases between. CDR3 nucleotides: TGTGCCAGCAGCTTAGTCCAGACTACCAGCTCCTACAATGAGCAGTTCTTC. Amino acids: CASSLVQTTSSYNEQFF.

The chain couples TRBV5-1 to TRBJ2-7; 8 positions agree with TRBD1. There are 13 residues in the CDR3. In germline, CDR1 is SGHRS, CDR2 YFSETQ. V trimming: 5 bases; J trimming: 2 bases; junction bases outside the gene matches: 3. The CDR3 nucleotides are TGCGCCAGCAGGAGGGACAGGACCTACGAGCAGTACTTC. This gives the protein CASRRDRTYEQYF.

The chain couples TRBV5-1 to TRBJ1-1; D is ambiguous. CDR3 length: 12 residues. Germline V gene data show CDR1 as SGHRS and CDR2 as YFSETQ. The V gene lost 5 bases and the J gene lost 4 bases, with 9 bases spanning the gap. CDR3 residues: CASRTGITEAFF. The CDR3 DNA sequence: TGCGCCAGCAGAACCGGGATCACTGAAGCTTTCTTT.

The chain links TRBV5-6 to TRBJ2-7; TRBD1 is a possible D gene (5 bases). This CDR3 contains 16 residues. Germline CDR1 SGHDT, CDR2 YYEEEE. Trimming pared 3 bases from V and 6 bases from J, leaving 22 bases between. The CDR3 coding sequence is TGTGCCAGCAGCTACCGACAGACATTACTATCCGCCGAGCAGTACTTC. Protein sequence: CASSYRQTLLSAEQYF.

This chain connects TRBV29-1 to TRBJ2-3; TRBD1 matches at 11 bases. The ends lost 7 bases at V and 7 bases at J; junction bases unmatched: 10. Germline CDR1 SQVTM, CDR2 ANQGSEA. The CDR3 length is 14 residues. In DNA, the CDR3 is TGCAGCGCTGCAATGGACAGGGGGCTAAATACGCAGTATTTT. The encoded protein is CSAAMDRGLNTQYF.

This clone came up once. The chain carries TRBV7-8 and TRBJ2-1; 10 nucleotides match TRBD2. The CDR3 extends over 17 amino acids. In germline, CDR1 is SGHVS, CDR2 FQNEAQ. The V and J ends lost 1 base and 8 bases, in that order; junction bases with no gene match: 11. The CDR3 is CASSLDLAGESDDEQFF. In DNA form, the CDR3 reads TGTGCCAGCAGCTTAGATCTAGCGGGGGAAAGTGACGATGAGCAGTTCTTC.

The genes are TRBV10-3 and TRBJ1-3; D is undetermined. V was pared by 0 bases and J by 4 bases, with 13 bases between. This CDR3 is built from 16 residues. CDR1 ENHRY and CDR2 SYGVKD come from the germline V gene. The CDR3 loop is CAISESGSRAGNTIYF. CDR3 nucleotides: TGTGCCATCAGTGAGTCGGGTTCGCGTGCGGGAAACACCATATATTTT.

This chain uses TRBV4-1 with TRBJ2-5; D call uncertain. Germline loops: CDR1 MGHRA, CDR2 YSYEKL. The CDR3 spans 15 residues. With 0 bases removed from V and 7 bases from J, the gap between germline ends came to 15 bases. Here the CDR3 reads CASSQDNLGHRTQYF. The CDR3 DNA reads as TGCGCCAGCAGCCAAGATAATCTAGGTCACAGGACCCAGTACTTC.